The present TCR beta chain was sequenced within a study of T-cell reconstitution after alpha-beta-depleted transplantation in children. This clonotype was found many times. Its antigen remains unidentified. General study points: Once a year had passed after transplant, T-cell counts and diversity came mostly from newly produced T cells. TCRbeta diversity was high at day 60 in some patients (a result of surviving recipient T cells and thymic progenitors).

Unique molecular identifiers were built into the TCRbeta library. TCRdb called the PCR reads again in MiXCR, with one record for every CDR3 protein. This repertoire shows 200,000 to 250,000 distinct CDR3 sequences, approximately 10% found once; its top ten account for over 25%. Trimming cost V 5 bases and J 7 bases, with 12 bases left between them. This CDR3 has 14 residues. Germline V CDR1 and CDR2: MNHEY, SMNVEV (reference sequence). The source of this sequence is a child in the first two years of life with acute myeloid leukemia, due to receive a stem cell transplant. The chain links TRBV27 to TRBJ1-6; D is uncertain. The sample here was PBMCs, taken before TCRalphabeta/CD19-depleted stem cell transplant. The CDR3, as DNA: TGTGCCAGCAGTAGGGAGTCTTTCAATTCACCCCTCCACTTT. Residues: CASSRESFNSPLHF.